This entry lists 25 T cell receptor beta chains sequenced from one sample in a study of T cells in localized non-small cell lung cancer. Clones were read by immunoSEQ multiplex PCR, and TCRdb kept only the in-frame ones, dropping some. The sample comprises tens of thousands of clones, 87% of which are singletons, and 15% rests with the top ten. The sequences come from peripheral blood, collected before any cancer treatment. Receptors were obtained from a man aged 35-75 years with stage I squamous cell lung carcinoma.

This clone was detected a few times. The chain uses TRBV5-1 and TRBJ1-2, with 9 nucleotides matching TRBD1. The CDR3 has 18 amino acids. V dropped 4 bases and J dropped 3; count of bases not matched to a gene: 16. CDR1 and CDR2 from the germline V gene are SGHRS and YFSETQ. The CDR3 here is CASSPWPTGQGLDYGYTF. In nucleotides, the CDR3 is TGCGCCAGCAGCCCCTGGCCCACGGGACAGGGATTAGACTATGGCTACACCTTC.

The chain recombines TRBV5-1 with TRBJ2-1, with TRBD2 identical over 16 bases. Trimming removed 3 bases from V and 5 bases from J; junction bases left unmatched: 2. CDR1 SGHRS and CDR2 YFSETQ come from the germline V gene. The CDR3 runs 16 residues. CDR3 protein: CASSSGLAGGNNEQFF. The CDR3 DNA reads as TGCGCCAGCAGCTCGGGACTAGCGGGGGGGAACAATGAGCAGTTCTTC.

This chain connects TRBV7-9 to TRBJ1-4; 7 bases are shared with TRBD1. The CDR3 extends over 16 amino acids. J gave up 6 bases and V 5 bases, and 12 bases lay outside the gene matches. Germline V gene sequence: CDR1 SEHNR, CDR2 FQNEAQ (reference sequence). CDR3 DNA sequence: TGTGCCAGCAGCCTCATGGCGGGGCAGGGGGATGAAAAACTGTTTTTT. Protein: CASSLMAGQGDEKLFF.

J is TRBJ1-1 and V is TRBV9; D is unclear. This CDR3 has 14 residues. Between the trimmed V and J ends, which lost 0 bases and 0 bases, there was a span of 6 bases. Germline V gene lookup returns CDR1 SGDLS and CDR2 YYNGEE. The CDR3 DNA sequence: TGTGCCAGCAGCGTAGGCAGATTGAACACTGAAGCTTTCTTT. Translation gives CASSVGRLNTEAFF.

In DNA, the CDR3 is TGTGCCAGCAGCTTCCTCTTGACAGGGCCTGGAAACACCATATATTTT. It yields the protein CASSFLLTGPGNTIYF. The chain links TRBV7-9 to TRBJ1-3; 7 bases match TRBD1. The germline CDR1 and CDR2 sequences are SEHNR and FQNEAQ (reference sequence). This CDR3 comprises 16 residues. Unmatched junction bases numbered 7, after V lost 3 bases and J lost 2 bases.

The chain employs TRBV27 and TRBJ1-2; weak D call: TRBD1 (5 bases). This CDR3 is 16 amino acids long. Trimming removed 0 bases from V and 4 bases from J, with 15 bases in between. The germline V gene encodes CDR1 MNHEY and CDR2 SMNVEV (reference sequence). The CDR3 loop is CASSLSDRQGLYGYTF. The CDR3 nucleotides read TGTGCCAGCAGTTTATCGGATCGGCAGGGACTCTATGGCTACACCTTC.

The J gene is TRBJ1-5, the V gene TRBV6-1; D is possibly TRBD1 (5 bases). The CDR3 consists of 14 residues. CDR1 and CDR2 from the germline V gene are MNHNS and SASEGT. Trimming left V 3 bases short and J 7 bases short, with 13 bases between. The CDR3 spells CASSELWQGQPQHF. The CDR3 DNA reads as TGTGCCAGCAGTGAGTTGTGGCAGGGACAGCCCCAGCATTTT.

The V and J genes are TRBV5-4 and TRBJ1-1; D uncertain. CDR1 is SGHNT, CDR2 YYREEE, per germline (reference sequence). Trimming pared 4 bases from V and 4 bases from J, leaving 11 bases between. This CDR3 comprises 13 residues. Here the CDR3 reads CASSQISGTEAFF. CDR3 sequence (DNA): TGTGCCAGCAGCCAGATCTCGGGCACTGAAGCTTTCTTT.

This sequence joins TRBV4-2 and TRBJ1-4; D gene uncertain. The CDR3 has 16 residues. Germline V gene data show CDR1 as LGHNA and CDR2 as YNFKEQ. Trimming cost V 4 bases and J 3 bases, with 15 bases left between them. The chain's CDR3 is CASSPSSPGSNEKLFF. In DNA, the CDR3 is TGTGCCAGCAGCCCATCCTCCCCAGGTTCTAATGAAAAACTGTTTTTT.

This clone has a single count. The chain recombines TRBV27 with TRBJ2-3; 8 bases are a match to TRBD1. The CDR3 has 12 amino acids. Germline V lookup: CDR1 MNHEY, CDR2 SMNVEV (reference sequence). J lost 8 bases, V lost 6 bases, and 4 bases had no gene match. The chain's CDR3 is CASRGQAGTQYF. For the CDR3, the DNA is TGTGCCAGCAGGGGACAGGCCGGTACGCAGTATTTT.

CDR3 loop: CASSYGQNYNEQFF. In nucleotides, the CDR3 is TGTGCCAGCAGCTATGGACAGAACTACAATGAGCAGTTCTTC. J is TRBJ2-1 and V is TRBV7-3, with a possible D match to TRBD1 (6 bases). Germline CDR1 and CDR2: SGHTA and FQGTGA. The CDR3 is 14 amino acids. V was trimmed by 4 bases and J by 3 bases, leaving 10 bases between them.

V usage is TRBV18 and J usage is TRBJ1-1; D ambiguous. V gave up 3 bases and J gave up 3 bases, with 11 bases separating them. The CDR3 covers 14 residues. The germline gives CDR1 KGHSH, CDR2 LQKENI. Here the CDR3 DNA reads TGTGCCAGCTCACCTGCGGTTTCGGACACTGAAGCTTTCTTT. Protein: CASSPAVSDTEAFF. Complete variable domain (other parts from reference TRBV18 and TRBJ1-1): NAGVMQNPRHLVRRRGQEARLRCSPMKGHSHVYWYRQLPEEGLKFMVYLQKENIIDESGMPKERFSAEFPKEGPSILRIQQVVRGDSAAYFCASSPAVSDTEAFFGQGTRLTVV.

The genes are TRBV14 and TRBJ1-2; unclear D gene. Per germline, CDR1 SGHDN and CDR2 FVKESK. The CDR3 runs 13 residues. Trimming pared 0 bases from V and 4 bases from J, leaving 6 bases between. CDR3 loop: CASSQEGSYGYTF. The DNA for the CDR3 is TGTGCCAGCAGCCAAGAGGGAAGCTATGGCTACACCTTC. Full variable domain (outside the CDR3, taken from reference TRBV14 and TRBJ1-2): EAGVTQFPSHSVIEKGQTVTLRCDPISGHDNLYWYRRVMGKEIKFLLHFVKESKQDESGMPNNRFLAERTGGTYSTLKVQPAELEDSGVYFCASSQEGSYGYTFGSGTRLTVV.

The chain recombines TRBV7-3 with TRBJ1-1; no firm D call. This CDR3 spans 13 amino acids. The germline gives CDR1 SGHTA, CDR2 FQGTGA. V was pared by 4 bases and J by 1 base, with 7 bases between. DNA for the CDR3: TGTGCCAGCAGCTACACCACGAACACTGAAGCTTTCTTT. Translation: CASSYTTNTEAFF.

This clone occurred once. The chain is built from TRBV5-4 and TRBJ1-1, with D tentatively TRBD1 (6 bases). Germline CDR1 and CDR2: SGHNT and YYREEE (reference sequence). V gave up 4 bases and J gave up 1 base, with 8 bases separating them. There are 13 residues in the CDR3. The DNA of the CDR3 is TGTGCCAGCAGCGGCAGGGGGAACACTGAAGCTTTCTTT. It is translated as CASSGRGNTEAFF.

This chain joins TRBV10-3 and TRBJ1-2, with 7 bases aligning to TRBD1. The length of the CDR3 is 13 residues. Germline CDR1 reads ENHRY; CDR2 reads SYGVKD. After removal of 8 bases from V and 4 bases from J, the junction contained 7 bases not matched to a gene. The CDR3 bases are TGTGCCATCCTAGAACAGGGGAGCTATGGCTACACCTTC. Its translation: CAILEQGSYGYTF.

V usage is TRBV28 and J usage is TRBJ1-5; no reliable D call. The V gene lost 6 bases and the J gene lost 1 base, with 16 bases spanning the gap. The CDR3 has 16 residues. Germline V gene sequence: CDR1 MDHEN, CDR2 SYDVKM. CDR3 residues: CASSPIAGISNQPQHF. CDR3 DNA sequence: TGTGCCAGCAGCCCTATTGCGGGTATCAGCAATCAGCCCCAGCATTTT. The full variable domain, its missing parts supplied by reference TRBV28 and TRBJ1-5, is DVKVTQSSRYLVKRTGEKVFLECVQDMDHENMFWYRQDPGLGLRLIYFSYDVKMKEKGDIPEGYSVSREKKERFSLILESASTNQTSMYLCASSPIAGISNQPQHFGDGTRLSIL.

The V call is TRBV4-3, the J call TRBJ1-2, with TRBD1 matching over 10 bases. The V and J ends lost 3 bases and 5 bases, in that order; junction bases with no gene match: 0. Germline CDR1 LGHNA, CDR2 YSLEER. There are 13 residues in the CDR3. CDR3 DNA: TGCGCCAGCAGCCAGGGACAGGGGTATGGCTACACCTTC. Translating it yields CASSQGQGYGYTF.

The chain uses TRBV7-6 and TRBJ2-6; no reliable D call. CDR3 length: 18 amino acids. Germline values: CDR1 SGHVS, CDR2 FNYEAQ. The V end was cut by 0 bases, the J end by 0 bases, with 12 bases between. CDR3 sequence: CASSLAPSPRSGANVLTF. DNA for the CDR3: TGTGCCAGCAGCTTAGCCCCGTCTCCTCGCTCTGGGGCCAACGTCCTGACTTTC.

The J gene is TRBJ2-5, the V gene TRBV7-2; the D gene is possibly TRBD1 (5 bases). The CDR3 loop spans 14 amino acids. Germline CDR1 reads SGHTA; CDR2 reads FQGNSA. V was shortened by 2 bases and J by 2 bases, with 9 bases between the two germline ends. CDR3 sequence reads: CASSLRGRQETQYF. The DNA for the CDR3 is TGTGCCAGCAGCTTAAGGGGCAGGCAAGAGACCCAGTACTTC.

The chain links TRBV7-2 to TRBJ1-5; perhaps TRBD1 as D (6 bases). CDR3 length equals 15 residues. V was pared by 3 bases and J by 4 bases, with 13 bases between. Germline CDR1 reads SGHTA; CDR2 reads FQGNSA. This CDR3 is CASSLDSRRNQPQHF. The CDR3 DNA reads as TGTGCCAGCAGCTTGGACAGCCGGAGGAATCAGCCCCAGCATTTT.

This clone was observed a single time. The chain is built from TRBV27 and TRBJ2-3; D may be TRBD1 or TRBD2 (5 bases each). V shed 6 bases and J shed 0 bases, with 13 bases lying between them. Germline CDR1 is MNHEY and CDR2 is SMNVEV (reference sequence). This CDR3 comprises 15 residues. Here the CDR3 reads CASRALGVSTDTQYF. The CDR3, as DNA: TGTGCCAGCAGGGCTTTGGGGGTTAGCACAGATACGCAGTATTTT.

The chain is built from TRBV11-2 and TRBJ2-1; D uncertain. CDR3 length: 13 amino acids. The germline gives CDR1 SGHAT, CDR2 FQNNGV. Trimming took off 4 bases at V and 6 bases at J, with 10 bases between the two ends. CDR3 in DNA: TGTGCCAGCAGCTCCGAACCAGTCAATGAGCAGTTCTTC. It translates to CASSSEPVNEQFF. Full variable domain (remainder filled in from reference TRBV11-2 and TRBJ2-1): EAGVAQSPRYKIIEKRQSVAFWCNPISGHATLYWYQQILGQGPKLLIQFQNNGVVDDSQLPKDRFSAERLKGVDSTLKIQPAKLEDSAVYLCASSSEPVNEQFFGPGTRLTVL.

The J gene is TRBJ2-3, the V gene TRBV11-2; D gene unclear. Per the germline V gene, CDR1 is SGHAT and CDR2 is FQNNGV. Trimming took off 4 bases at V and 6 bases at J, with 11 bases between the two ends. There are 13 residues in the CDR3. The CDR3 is CASSSIPQDTQYF. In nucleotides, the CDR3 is TGTGCCAGCAGCTCCATTCCACAGGATACGCAGTATTTT.

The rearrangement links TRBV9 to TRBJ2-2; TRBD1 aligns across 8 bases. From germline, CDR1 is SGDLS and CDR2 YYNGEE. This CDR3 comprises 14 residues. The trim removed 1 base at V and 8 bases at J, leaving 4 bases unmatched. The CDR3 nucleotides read TGTGCCAGCAGCGTAAGGACAGGGAAAGGGGAGCTGTTTTTT. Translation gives CASSVRTGKGELFF.